A single sample is the source of the 17 T cell receptor beta chains below, sequenced in a study of cytomegalovirus exposure and HLA in healthy donors. Both 60 Vbeta primers and 13 Jbeta primers went into the PCR. Assay: immunoSEQ multiplex PCR; the TCRdb copy retains only in-frame clones and omits some. The table has some 100,000 clones, almost 75% seen once. The specimen was PBMCs. These receptors all come from a man aged 40-49 years in good health and CMV-seronegative.

This chain connects TRBV1 to TRBJ1-1; the table's D call of TRBD1 was not tested on the DNA. TRBV1 is a documented pseudogene. The CDR3 loop spans 15 amino acids. DNA of the CDR3: TGCACCAGCAGCCAAGATAGGCGCAACAGGGAAGAAGCTTTCTTT. Its protein is CTSSQDRRNREEAFF.

This chain joins TRBV18 and TRBJ2-7, with a possible D match to TRBD2 (5 bases). The germline gives CDR1 KGHSH, CDR2 LQKENI. V lost 4 bases and J 4 bases, leaving 8 bases between the germline ends. This CDR3 is 12 amino acids long. The CDR3, as DNA: TGTGCCAGCTCACTACGAGGGTACGAGCAGTACTTC. This gives the protein CASSLRGYEQYF. The entire variable domain, with the rest obtained from reference TRBV18 and TRBJ2-7, is as follows: NAGVMQNPRHLVRRRGQEARLRCSPMKGHSHVYWYRQLPEEGLKFMVYLQKENIIDESGMPKERFSAEFPKEGPSILRIQQVVRGDSAAYFCASSLRGYEQYFGPGTRLTVT.

The V gene is TRBV4-1, the J gene TRBJ2-2; D might be TRBD1 (5 bases). Trimming took 1 base from V and 6 from J, leaving 12 bases between them. The CDR3 loop spans 15 amino acids. Germline V gene lookup returns CDR1 MGHRA and CDR2 YSYEKL. CDR3: CASSQGGEWAGELFF. CDR3 coding DNA: TGCGCCAGCAGCCAAGGGGGCGAGTGGGCCGGGGAGCTGTTTTTT.

In this sample, this clone turned up a few times. The J gene is TRBJ1-1, the V gene TRBV5-1; D is undetermined. Trimming shortened V by 4 bases and J by 2 bases, and 12 bases separated the two germline ends. This CDR3 has 14 residues. Germline CDR1 SGHRS, CDR2 YFSETQ. CDR3 sequence (DNA): TGCGCCAGCAGCGCGAGAGTAGTCAACACTGAAGCTTTCTTT. Translation gives CASSARVVNTEAFF.

This clone was seen just once. This chain links TRBV5-4 with TRBJ2-5, with D possibly matching TRBD1 (9 bases). With the DNA end fitting TRBJ2-7 better, the J assignment may be wrong. Germline V gene data show CDR1 as SGHNT and CDR2 as YYREEE (reference sequence). CDR3 length equals 15 residues. The CDR3 region is CASRTGGLGDYEQYF. CDR3 nucleotide sequence: TGTGCCAGCAGGACAGGGGGACTAGGTGACTACGAGCAGTACTTC.

The gene calls are TRBV4-1 and TRBJ2-5; possible D gene TRBD1, 6 bases. Between the trimmed V and J ends, which lost 0 bases and 2 bases, there was a span of 13 bases. The CDR3 consists of 16 residues. Germline V gene lookup returns CDR1 MGHRA and CDR2 YSYEKL. The CDR3 loop reads CASSQEGWDTQETQYF. The CDR3, as DNA: TGCGCCAGCAGCCAAGAGGGCTGGGACACACAAGAGACCCAGTACTTC.

V gene TRBV19 combines with J gene TRBJ1-6; 7 positions match TRBD1. The CDR3 loop spans 15 amino acids. The V gene's germline CDR1 is LNHDA and CDR2 SQIVND (reference sequence). V was clipped by 6 bases and J by 7 bases; unmatched bases: 9. The CDR3 spells CASSAGRGRNSPLHF. The CDR3 DNA is TGTGCCAGTAGCGCCGGGAGGGGGCGGAATTCACCCCTCCACTTT.

This chain joins TRBV11-2 and TRBJ2-7; 7 bases match TRBD1. V shed 5 bases and J 4 bases; nucleotides not matched to a gene: 5. There are 13 residues in the CDR3. CDR1 is SGHAT and CDR2 is FQNNGV in the germline V gene. The DNA for the CDR3 is TGTGCCAGCAGCCGGGGACAGATGTACGAGCAGTACTTC. Translated: CASSRGQMYEQYF.

The rearrangement uses TRBV7-2 and TRBJ1-2; TRBD1 matches 9 bases. CDR3 length: 16 amino acids. Germline V gene sequence: CDR1 SGHTA, CDR2 FQGNSA. Losses at the gene ends were 0 bases for V and 4 bases for J; bases not matched to a gene: 6. The CDR3 spells CASSLARQGGGYGYTF. CDR3 coding DNA: TGTGCCAGCAGCTTAGCGAGACAGGGGGGTGGCTATGGCTACACCTTC. The variable domain in full, with the rest retrieved from reference TRBV7-2 and TRBJ1-2, is GAGVSQSPSNKVTEKGKDVELRCDPISGHTALYWYRQSLGQGLEFLIYFQGNSAPDKSGLPSDRFSAERTGGSVSTLTIQRTQQEDSAVYLCASSLARQGGGYGYTFGSGTRLTVV.

The chain couples TRBV4-1 to TRBJ2-4, with 8 bases lining up with TRBD1. CDR3 length: 12 residues. Trimming cost V 4 bases and J 8 bases; bases outside gene matches: 1. Germline V gene data show CDR1 as MGHRA and CDR2 as YSYEKL. CDR3 DNA sequence: TGCGCCAGCAGCCCACAGGGGGACATTCAGTACTTC. It yields the protein CASSPQGDIQYF.

The count of this clone is one. At the DNA level, this CDR3 is encoded by other sequences in the same sample as well. The chain has TRBV5-1 and TRBJ1-1; 10 nucleotides match TRBD1. CDR1 and CDR2 from the germline V gene are SGHRS and YFSETQ. This CDR3 comprises 14 residues. Trimming at V came to 0 bases and at J to 6 bases, leaving 2 bases not matched to a gene. CDR3 bases: TGCGCCAGCAGCTTGGGACAGGGGGCTTCTGAAGCTTTCTTT. Translation: CASSLGQGASEAFF. Together with reference TRBV5-1 and TRBJ1-1, the CDR3 gives the full variable domain: KAGVTQTPRYLIKTRGQQVTLSCSPISGHRSVSWYQQTPGQGLQFLFEYFSETQRNKGNFPGRFSGRQFSNSRSEMNVSTLELGDSALYLCASSLGQGASEAFFGQGTRLTVV.

The chain couples TRBV7-9 to TRBJ1-6; D unclear. The V and J ends lost 1 base and 6 bases respectively, with 7 bases between them. CDR3 length: 14 amino acids. Germline lookup yields CDR1 SEHNR and CDR2 FQNEAQ (reference sequence). The CDR3 DNA reads TGTGCCAGCAGCTTAGACACAGCTAATTCACCCCTCCACTTT. Residues: CASSLDTANSPLHF.

V gene TRBV28 combines with J gene TRBJ2-7; TRBD1 matches 9 bases. CDR1 and CDR2 from the germline V gene are MDHEN and SYDVKM. The CDR3 loop spans 14 amino acids. The J segment lost 4 bases and the V segment lost 5 bases, leaving 6 bases of the junction unmatched. In DNA form, the CDR3 reads TGTGCCAGCAGTCCGGACAGGGGATTGTACGAGCAGTACTTC. Encoded protein: CASSPDRGLYEQYF. The variable domain in full, completed from reference TRBV28 and TRBJ2-7, reads DVKVTQSSRYLVKRTGEKVFLECVQDMDHENMFWYRQDPGLGLRLIYFSYDVKMKEKGDIPEGYSVSREKKERFSLILESASTNQTSMYLCASSPDRGLYEQYFGPGTRLTVT.

The rearrangement links TRBV29-1 to TRBJ2-5; a weak D match, TRBD1 (6 bases). The V end lost 4 bases, the J end lost 11 bases, and 20 bases lay between the germline ends. Germline CDR1 and CDR2: SQVTM and ANQGSEA. There are 13 residues in the CDR3. The CDR3 here is CSVGPRDTSLQYF. CDR3 bases: TGCAGCGTTGGACCCCGGGACACCTCCCTGCAGTACTTC.

The CDR3 nucleotides are TGTGCCAGCAGTTTAGACAGCTCCTACGAGCAGTACTTC. Protein product: CASSLDSSYEQYF. The chain carries TRBV27 and TRBJ2-7; TRBD1 might be the D (5 bases). Trimming removed 2 bases from V and 0 bases from J, with 5 bases in between. The CDR3 length is 13 residues. The germline gives CDR1 MNHEY, CDR2 SMNVEV (reference sequence).

V gene TRBV19 combines with J gene TRBJ2-2; 10 nucleotides match TRBD2. V lost 1 base, J lost 4 bases, and 3 bases stayed unmatched. This CDR3 is built from 16 residues. CDR1 and CDR2 from the germline V gene are LNHDA and SQIVND (reference sequence). CDR3 sequence (DNA): TGTGCCAGTAGTATAGGGAGCGGGGGGGGCACCGGGGAGCTGTTTTTT. It encodes CASSIGSGGGTGELFF.

This chain joins TRBV4-1 and TRBJ2-1; 9 bases map to TRBD1. With V trimmed by 4 bases and J by 7 bases, 8 bases remained unmatched. The CDR3 runs 15 residues. Germline V CDR1 and CDR2: MGHRA, YSYEKL. CDR3 coding DNA: TGCGCCAGCAGCCGCAACAGGGGGCGAGGGAATGAGCAGTTCTTC. Translated: CASSRNRGRGNEQFF.